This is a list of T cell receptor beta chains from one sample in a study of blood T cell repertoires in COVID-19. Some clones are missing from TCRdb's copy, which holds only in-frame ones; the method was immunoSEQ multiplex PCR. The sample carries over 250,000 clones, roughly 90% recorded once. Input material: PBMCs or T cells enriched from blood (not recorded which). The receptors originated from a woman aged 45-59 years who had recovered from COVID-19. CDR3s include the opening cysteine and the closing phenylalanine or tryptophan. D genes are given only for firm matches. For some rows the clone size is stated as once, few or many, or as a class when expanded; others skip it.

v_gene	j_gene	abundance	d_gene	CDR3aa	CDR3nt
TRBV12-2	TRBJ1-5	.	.	CASRYEQFSKHF	TGTGCAAGTCGCTATGAACAGTTCTCCAAGCATTTT
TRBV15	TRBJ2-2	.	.	CATSRDQGTGELFF	TGTGCCACCAGCAGAGATCAGGGAACCGGGGAGCTGTTTTTT
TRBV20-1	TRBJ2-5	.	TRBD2	CSASSIGRRETQYF	TGCAGTGCTAGTTCGATCGGGAGGCGGGAGACCCAGTACTTC
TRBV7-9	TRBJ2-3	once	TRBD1	CASSSGQARTDTQYF	TGTGCCAGCAGCTCGGGACAGGCGCGCACAGATACGCAGTATTTT
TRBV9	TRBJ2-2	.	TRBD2	CASSVSSGYTGELFF	TGTGCCAGCAGCGTTTCTAGCGGGTACACCGGGGAGCTGTTTTTT
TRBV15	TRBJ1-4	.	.	CATSRETGALGKLFF	TGTGCCACCAGCAGGGAAACAGGAGCGCTCGGAAAACTGTTTTTT
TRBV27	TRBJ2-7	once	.	CASSIRHTGTAREQYF	TGTGCCAGCAGTATACGCCACACGGGGACTGCTCGCGAGCAGTACTTC
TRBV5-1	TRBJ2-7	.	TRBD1	CASSGGQVDYHEQYF	TGCGCCAGCAGCGGAGGACAGGTCGATTACCACGAGCAGTACTTC
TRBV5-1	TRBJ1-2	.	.	CASSLERRYGYTF	TGCGCCAGCAGCTTGGAACGGAGATATGGCTACACCTTC
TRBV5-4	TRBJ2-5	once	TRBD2	CASSLGLAFQETQYF	TGTGCCAGCAGCTTGGGACTAGCCTTTCAAGAGACCCAGTACTTC
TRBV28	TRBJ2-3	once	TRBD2	CASSSLGRAVDTQYF	TGTGCCAGCAGTTCCCTCGGGAGGGCCGTAGATACGCAGTATTTT
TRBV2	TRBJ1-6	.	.	CASSAFAGGDSPLHF	TGTGCCAGCAGCGCCTTCGCAGGAGGAGATTCACCCCTCCACTTT
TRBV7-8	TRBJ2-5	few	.	CASSFRTGLETQYF	TGTGCCAGCAGCTTCCGGACGGGACTAGAGACCCAGTACTTC
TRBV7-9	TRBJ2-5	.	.	CASSLLGPAKETQYF	TGTGCCAGCAGCTTGTTGGGGCCCGCTAAAGAGACCCAGTACTTC
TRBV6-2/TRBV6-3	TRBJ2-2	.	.	CASSYSGQNTGELFF	TGTGCCAGCAGTTACTCGGGACAAAACACCGGGGAGCTGTTTTTT
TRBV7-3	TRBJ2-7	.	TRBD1	CASSFQSGQGHYEQYF	TGTGCCAGCAGCTTTCAATCGGGACAGGGACACTACGAGCAGTACTTC